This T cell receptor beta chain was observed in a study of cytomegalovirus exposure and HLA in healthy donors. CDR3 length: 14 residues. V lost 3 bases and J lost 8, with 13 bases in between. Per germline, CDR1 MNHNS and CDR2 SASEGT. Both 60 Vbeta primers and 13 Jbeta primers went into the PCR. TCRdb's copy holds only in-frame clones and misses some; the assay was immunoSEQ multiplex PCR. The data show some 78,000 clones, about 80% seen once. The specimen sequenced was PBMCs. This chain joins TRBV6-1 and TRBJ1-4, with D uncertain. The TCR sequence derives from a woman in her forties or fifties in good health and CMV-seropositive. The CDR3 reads CASSDRRGKEKLFF. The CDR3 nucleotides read TGTGCCAGCAGTGATCGTCGAGGGAAGGAAAAACTGTTTTTT.